This entry describes one TCR beta chain. The antigen is unknown. After removal of 1 base from V and 5 bases from J, the junction contained 6 bases not matched to a gene. The CDR3 totals 15 residues. Germline CDR1 MNHNS, CDR2 SASEGT. The PCR made use of 60 Vbeta and 13 Jbeta primers. Generated by immunoSEQ multiplex PCR, the TCRdb table keeps only in-frame clones and is missing some. Its table lists about 40,000 clones. The record originates from a study of cytomegalovirus exposure and HLA in healthy donors. Across the whole study: Of several hundred genotyped donors, about 80% clustered with self-reported Caucasian donors.

Study findings and constraints: Among TCR beta chains, those listed as cytomegalovirus-associated numbered around 160.

The clonotype originates from a man aged 40-50 years in good health and CMV-seropositive. Specimen: PBMCs. This chain connects TRBV6-1 to TRBJ2-5; 8 bases line up with TRBD1. CDR3 sequence reads: CASSEGDRSWETQYF. CDR3 in DNA: TGTGCCAGCAGTGAAGGGGACAGGTCTTGGGAGACCCAGTACTTC.